The clone carrying this TCR beta chain was recorded at least ten times. Its antigen is currently unknown. The sample originates from a study of T cell repertoires in cytomegalovirus infection. TCRdb redid the calling of the reads with MiXCR, one entry per CDR3 protein. The sample holds fewer than 350,000 distinct CDR3 sequences, almost 30% seen once. Germline CDR1 SGHTA, CDR2 FQGNSA. Trimming shortened V by 7 bases and J by 7 bases, and 17 bases separated the two germline ends. The CDR3 extends over 14 amino acids. The chain links TRBV7-2 to TRBJ1-5, with D perhaps matching TRBD1 (6 bases). Sequences were derived from cultured PBMCs, sampled from culture after CMV antigen stimulation. This sequence originates from a human donor in good health (CMV status not recorded). Some clones in this sample may be carry-over from other donors' samples. In DNA form, the CDR3 reads TGTGCCAGCACCCTAGCGAGGGGGTTACAGCCCCAGCATTTT. This gives the protein CASTLARGLQPQHF.